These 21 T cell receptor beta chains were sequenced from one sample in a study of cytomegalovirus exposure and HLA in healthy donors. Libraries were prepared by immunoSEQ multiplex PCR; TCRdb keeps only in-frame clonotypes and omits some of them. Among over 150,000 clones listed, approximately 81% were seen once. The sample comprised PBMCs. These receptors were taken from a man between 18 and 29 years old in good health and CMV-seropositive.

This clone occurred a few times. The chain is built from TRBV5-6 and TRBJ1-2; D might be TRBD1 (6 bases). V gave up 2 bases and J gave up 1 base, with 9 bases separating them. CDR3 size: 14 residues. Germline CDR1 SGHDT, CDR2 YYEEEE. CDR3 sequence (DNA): TGTGCCAGCAGCTTCAGGGGTGGTAACTATGGCTACACCTTC. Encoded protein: CASSFRGGNYGYTF.

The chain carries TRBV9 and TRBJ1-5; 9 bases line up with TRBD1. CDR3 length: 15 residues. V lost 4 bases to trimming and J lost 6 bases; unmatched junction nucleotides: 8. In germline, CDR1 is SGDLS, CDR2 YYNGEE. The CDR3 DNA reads TGTGCCAGCAGCCCCGGGACAGGGCCCAGTCAGCCCCAGCATTTT. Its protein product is CASSPGTGPSQPQHF.

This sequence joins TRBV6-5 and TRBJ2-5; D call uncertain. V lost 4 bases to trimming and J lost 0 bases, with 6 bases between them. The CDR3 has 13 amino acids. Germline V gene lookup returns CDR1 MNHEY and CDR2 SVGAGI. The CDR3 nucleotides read TGTGCCAGCAGTTCACAGAACCAAGAGACCCAGTACTTC. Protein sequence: CASSSQNQETQYF.

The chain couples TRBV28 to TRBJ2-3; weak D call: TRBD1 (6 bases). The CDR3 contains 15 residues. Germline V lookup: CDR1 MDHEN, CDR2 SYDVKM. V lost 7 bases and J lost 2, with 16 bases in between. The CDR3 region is CASTTGQISTDTQYF. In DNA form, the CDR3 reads TGTGCCAGCACCACTGGACAGATTTCCACAGATACGCAGTATTTT.

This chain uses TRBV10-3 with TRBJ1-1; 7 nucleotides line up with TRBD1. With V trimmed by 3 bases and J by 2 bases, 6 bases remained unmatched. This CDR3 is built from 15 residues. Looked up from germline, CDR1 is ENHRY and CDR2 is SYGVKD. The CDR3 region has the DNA TGTGCCATCAGTGACCCGACAGGGAGAAACACTGAAGCTTTCTTT. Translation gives CAISDPTGRNTEAFF.

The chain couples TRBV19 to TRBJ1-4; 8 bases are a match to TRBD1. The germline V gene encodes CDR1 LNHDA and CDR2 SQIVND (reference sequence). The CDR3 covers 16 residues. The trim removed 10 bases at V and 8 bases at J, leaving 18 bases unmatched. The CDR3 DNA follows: TGTGCCACCTCACGCCGAGGGGGACAGGCGAACGAAAAACTGTTTTTT. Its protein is CATSRRGGQANEKLFF.

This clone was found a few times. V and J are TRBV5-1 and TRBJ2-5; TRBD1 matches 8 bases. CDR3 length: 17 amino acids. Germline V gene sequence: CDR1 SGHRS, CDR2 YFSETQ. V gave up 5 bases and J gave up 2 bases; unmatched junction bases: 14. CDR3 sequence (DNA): TGCGCCAGCAGTCAATCCGTCGCCAGGGGGCGTCAAGAGACCCAGTACTTC. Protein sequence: CASSQSVARGRQETQYF.

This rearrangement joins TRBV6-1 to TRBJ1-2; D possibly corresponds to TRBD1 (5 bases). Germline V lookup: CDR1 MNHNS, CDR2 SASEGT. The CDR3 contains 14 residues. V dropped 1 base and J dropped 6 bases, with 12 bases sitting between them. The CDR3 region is CASSEGGRVDGYTF. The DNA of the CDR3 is TGTGCCAGCAGTGAAGGAGGCAGGGTGGATGGCTACACCTTC.

The CDR3, as DNA: TGTGCCAGCAGCTTGGGCCCAGGGGTCAGTTCACCCCTCCACTTT. Translating gives CASSLGPGVSSPLHF. V is TRBV5-6 and J is TRBJ1-6, with D possibly TRBD1 on 6 matching bases. The CDR3 contains 15 residues. The V gene's germline CDR1 is SGHDT and CDR2 YYEEEE. The V end lost 0 bases, the J end lost 9 bases, and 13 bases lay between the germline ends. The full variable domain, its missing parts supplied by reference TRBV5-6 and TRBJ1-6, is DAGVTQSPTHLIKTRGQQVTLRCSPKSGHDTVSWYQQALGQGPQFIFQYYEEEERQRGNFPDRFSGHQFPNYSSELNVNALLLGDSALYLCASSLGPGVSSPLHFGNGTRLTVT.

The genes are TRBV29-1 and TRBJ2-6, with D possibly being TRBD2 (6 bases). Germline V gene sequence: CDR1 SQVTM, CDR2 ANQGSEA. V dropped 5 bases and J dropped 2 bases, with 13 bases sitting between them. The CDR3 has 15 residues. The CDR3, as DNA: TGCAGCGTTCTCCCGGCGGGGACTGGGGCCAACGTCCTGACTTTC. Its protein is CSVLPAGTGANVLTF.

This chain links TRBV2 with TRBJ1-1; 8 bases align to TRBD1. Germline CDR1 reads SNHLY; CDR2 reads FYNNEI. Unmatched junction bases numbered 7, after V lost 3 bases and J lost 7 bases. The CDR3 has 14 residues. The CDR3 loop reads CASSEGQVLNEAFF. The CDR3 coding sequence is TGTGCCAGCAGTGAGGGACAGGTACTAAATGAAGCTTTCTTT.

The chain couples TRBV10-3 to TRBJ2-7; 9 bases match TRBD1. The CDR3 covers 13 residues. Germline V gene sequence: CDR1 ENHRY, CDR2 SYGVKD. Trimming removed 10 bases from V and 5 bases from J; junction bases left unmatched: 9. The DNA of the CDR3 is TGTGCCACCACCGGGACAGGGCTAAACGAGCAGTACTTC. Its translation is CATTGTGLNEQYF.

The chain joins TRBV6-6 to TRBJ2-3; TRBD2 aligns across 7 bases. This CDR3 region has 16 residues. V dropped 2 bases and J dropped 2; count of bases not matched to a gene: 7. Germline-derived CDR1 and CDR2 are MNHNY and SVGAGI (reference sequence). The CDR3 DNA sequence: TGTGCCAGCAGTTACCGAGCGGGGACCCCCACAGATACGCAGTATTTT. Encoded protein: CASSYRAGTPTDTQYF.

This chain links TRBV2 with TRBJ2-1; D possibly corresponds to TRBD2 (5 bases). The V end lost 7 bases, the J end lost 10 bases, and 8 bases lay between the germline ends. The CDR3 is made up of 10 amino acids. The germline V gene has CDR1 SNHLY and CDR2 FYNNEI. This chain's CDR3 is CASNTGEQFF. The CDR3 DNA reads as TGTGCCAGCAATACGGGGGAGCAGTTCTTC.

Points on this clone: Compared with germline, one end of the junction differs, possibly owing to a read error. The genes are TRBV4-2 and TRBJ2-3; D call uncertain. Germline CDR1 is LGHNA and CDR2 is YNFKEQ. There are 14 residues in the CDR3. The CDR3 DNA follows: TGTGCCAGCAGCGAAGAGGCTAGCACAGATACGCAGTATTTT. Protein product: CASSEEASTDTQYF.

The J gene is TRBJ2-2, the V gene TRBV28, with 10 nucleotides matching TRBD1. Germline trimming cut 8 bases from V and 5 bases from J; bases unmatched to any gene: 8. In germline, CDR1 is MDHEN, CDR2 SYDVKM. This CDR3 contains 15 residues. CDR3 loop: CASFRGTGVTGELFF. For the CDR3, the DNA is TGTGCCAGCTTCCGCGGGACAGGGGTTACCGGGGAGCTGTTTTTT.

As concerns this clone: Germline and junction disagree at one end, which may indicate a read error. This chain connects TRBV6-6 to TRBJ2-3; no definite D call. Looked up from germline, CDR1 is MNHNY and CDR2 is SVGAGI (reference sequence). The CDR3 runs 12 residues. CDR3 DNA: TGTGCCAGCAGTGACTCTAGAGTCGCGCAGTATTTT. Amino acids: CASSDSRVAQYF.

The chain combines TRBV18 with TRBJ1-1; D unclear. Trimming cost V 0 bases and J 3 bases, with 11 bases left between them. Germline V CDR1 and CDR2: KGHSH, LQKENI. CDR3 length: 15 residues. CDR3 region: CASSPPEGPDTEAFF. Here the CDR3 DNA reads TGTGCCAGCTCACCACCTGAGGGTCCGGACACTGAAGCTTTCTTT.

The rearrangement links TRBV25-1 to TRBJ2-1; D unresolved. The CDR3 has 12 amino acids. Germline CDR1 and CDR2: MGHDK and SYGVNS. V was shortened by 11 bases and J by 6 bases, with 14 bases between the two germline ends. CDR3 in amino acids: CAWAQASNEQFF. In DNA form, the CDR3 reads TGTGCCTGGGCCCAGGCCTCCAATGAGCAGTTCTTC.

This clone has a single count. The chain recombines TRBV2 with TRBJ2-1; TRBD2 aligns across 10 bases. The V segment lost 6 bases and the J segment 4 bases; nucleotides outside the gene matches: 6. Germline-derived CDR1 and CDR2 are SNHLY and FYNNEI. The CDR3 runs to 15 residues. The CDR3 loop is CASSLSGGSYNEQFF. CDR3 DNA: TGTGCCAGCAGCCTTAGCGGGGGGTCATACAATGAGCAGTTCTTC.

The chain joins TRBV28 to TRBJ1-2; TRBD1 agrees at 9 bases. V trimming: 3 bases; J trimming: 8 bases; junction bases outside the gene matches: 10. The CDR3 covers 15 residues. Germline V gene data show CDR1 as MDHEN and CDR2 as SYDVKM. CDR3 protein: CASSLPLDRGSGYTF. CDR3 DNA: TGTGCCAGCAGTTTGCCTCTCGACAGGGGGTCCGGCTACACCTTC.